Sequencing of this TCR beta chain was carried out in a study of cytomegalovirus exposure and HLA in healthy donors. Use of 60 Vbeta and 13 Jbeta primers characterized the PCR. Generated by immunoSEQ multiplex PCR, the TCRdb table keeps only in-frame clones and is missing some. The sample lists about 99,000 clones, roughly 9.1% occurring once. The CDR3 totals 15 residues. Per germline, CDR1 SQVTM and CDR2 ANQGSEA. The V end was cut by 5 bases, the J end by 4 bases, with 19 bases between. In its sample, this clone was seen a few times. The chain employs TRBV29-1 and TRBJ2-3; TRBD1 might be the D (6 bases). The sequenced sample consisted of PBMCs. The TCR sequence derives from a middle-aged man in good health and CMV-seropositive. CDR3 nucleotides: TGCAGCGTTAAGACAGGCTGGGATGGGGCAGATACGCAGTATTTT. Protein: CSVKTGWDGADTQYF.